The clone carrying this TCR beta chain was counted only a few times. Its antigen is currently unknown. The CDR3 runs to 15 residues. V was shortened by 3 bases and J by 2 bases, with 11 bases between the two germline ends. Germline V gene lookup returns CDR1 LNHDA and CDR2 SQIVND (reference sequence). Time point given: week 35, safety follow-up. Alongside topical imiquimod, each dose of vaccine comprised 300 ug of mutant IDH1 20-mer peptide. Eight vaccinations were given in weeks 1, 3, 5, 7, 11, 15, 19 and 23. These data are taken from a study of a mutant IDH1 vaccine in newly diagnosed glioma. Study details: The study held visit V12 at week 35 and visit V13 at week 47.

The protocol was immunoSEQ multiplex PCR, while the TCRdb copy is restricted to in-frame clones and leaves out a portion. The sample records about 32,000 clones, more than 75% being singletons. The genes are TRBV19 and TRBJ1-5; the D gene is possibly TRBD1 (6 bases). The sequences come from PBMCs, collected from a glioma patient whose treatment included an IDH1 peptide vaccine. The clonotype comes from a middle-aged woman with glioma. CDR3: CASSMAGEGNQPQHF. CDR3 nucleotide sequence: TGTGCCAGTAGTATGGCAGGGGAGGGCAATCAGCCCCAGCATTTT.